This T cell receptor beta chain appears in the sequencing data of a study of shared clonotypes between healthy human individuals. Study-wide context: Each donor had three CD4 naive, three CD4 memory, two CD8 naive and one CD8 memory plate. Findings and limits, study-wide: Rarefaction curves obtained for sorted subsets showed sequencing incomplete despite large depth. Relative to memory subsets, naive subsets generally showed larger estimated richness.

A few counts support this clone. Its antigen is currently unknown. As originally analysed: Junction-only sequences without quality scores came from ImmunoSEQ, so filtering differed. Only in-frame clones appear in the TCRdb table, and some are missing; sequencing was by immunoSEQ multiplex PCR. That table gives V, J and clone size, and the DNA gave D and trimming. The table lists 2 million to 2.5 million clones, about 95% of them singletons, with roughly 0.13% in the top ten. This CDR3 spans 12 amino acids. Germline CDR1 is KGHSH and CDR2 is LQKENI. Trimming shortened V by 6 bases and J by 1 base, and 6 bases separated the two germline ends.

The chain recombines TRBV18 with TRBJ1-2; D might be TRBD1 (5 bases). The sequence was obtained from a young man in good health. The sample consisted of naive CD4+ T cells sorted from blood. Regarding subset: CD45RA+ positively selected. In DNA form, the CDR3 reads TGTGCCAGCTCCGACAGTAACTATGGCTACACCTTC. It translates to CASSDSNYGYTF.